These 21 T cell receptor beta chains were all obtained from the same sample, sequenced in a study of T-cell memory formation after mild COVID-19. TCRdb itself ran the 5' RACE reads through MiXCR, one entry per CDR3 protein. The sample contains under 200,000 distinct CDR3 sequences, roughly 31% of which appear only once. The sequencing input was PBMCs or a T cell subset sorted from them (not recorded which). These receptors were collected from an adult woman who had mild COVID-19 (a few samples of this study predate the infection). Cell type and time point are not known.

The sample holds a few counts of this clonotype. The J gene is TRBJ2-7, the V gene TRBV12-3 or TRBV12-4, with 9 bases lining up with TRBD1. V was pared by 1 base and J by 9 bases, with 10 bases of the junction left unmatched. This CDR3 is built from 15 residues. CDR3 DNA: TGTGCCAGCAGTTTAGGGGGGGACAGGGCCCGTCGGCAGTACTTC. The encoded protein is CASSLGGDRARRQYF.

In DNA form, the CDR3 reads TGTGCCAGCAGCCTCAGGGTCGGGGGCAATCAGCCCCAGCATTTT. Its translation is CASSLRVGGNQPQHF. The V call is TRBV7-2, the J call TRBJ1-5; D is perhaps TRBD1 (5 bases). CDR3 length: 15 residues. Germline V CDR1 and CDR2: SGHTA, FQGNSA. The ends were cut back, 5 bases at V and 2 bases at J, with 13 bases in the middle. Full variable domain (rest looked up from reference TRBV7-2 and TRBJ1-5): GAGVSQSPSNKVTEKGKDVELRCDPISGHTALYWYRQSLGQGLEFLIYFQGNSAPDKSGLPSDRFSAERTGGSVSTLTIQRTQQEDSAVYLCASSLRVGGNQPQHFGDGTRLSIL.

This clonotype was counted a few times. The chain uses TRBV12-3 or TRBV12-4 and TRBJ2-4, with a weak D call TRBD2 (6 bases). CDR3 length equals 14 residues. V gave up 3 bases and J gave up 7 bases, with 13 bases separating them. CDR3 region: CASSLGGVGNIQYF. The CDR3 DNA reads as TGTGCCAGCAGTTTGGGGGGAGTAGGGAACATTCAGTACTTC.

This sequence joins TRBV2 and TRBJ1-5; the match to TRBD1 covers 7 bases. The germline gives CDR1 SNHLY, CDR2 FYNNEI. Losses at the gene ends were 4 bases for V and 7 bases for J; bases not matched to a gene: 10. The CDR3 consists of 15 residues. CDR3 sequence (DNA): TGTGCCAGCAGTGTAGACAGGGTAGTATACCAGCCCCAGCATTTT. Residues: CASSVDRVVYQPQHF. Complete variable domain (other parts from reference TRBV2 and TRBJ1-5): EPEVTQTPSHQVTQMGQEVILRCVPISNHLYFYWYRQILGQKVEFLVSFYNNEISEKSEIFDDQFSVERPDGSNFTLKIRSTKLEDSAMYFCASSVDRVVYQPQHFGDGTRLSIL.

In the case of this clonotype: Relative to the germline gene, one junction end is altered; a read error may explain this. The chain uses TRBV5-1 and TRBJ2-2; D not resolved. The CDR3 runs 14 residues. Per germline, CDR1 SGHRS and CDR2 YFSETQ. The CDR3 spells CASSLAGSTGELFF. In nucleotides, the CDR3 is TGCGCCAGCAGTTTGGCCGGCAGCACCGGGGAGCTGTTTTTT.

The chain combines TRBV19 with TRBJ2-1; unclear D gene. The germline V and J ends were trimmed by 3 bases and 10 bases, with 7 bases remaining between them. The CDR3 extends over 11 amino acids. The germline V gene has CDR1 LNHDA and CDR2 SQIVND (reference sequence). The CDR3 DNA is TGTGCCAGTAGTATGAGAGAGGAGCAGTTCTTC. Amino acids: CASSMREEQFF.

V gene TRBV7-3 combines with J gene TRBJ2-2, with D perhaps assigned TRBD1 or TRBD2 (5 bases each). Per germline, CDR1 SGHTA and CDR2 FQGTGA. With 3 bases removed from V and 6 bases from J, the gap between germline ends came to 17 bases. The CDR3 is 16 amino acids. The CDR3, as DNA: TGTGCCAGCAGCTTCGGGGCTAGTTTATTTGCCGGGGAGCTGTTTTTT. Protein sequence: CASSFGASLFAGELFF.

This chain connects TRBV29-1 to TRBJ1-1, with D uncertain. The ends were cut back, 7 bases at V and 3 bases at J, with 9 bases in the middle. The CDR3 totals 11 residues. Germline V CDR1 and CDR2: SQVTM, ANQGSEA. The CDR3 protein is CSGNFDTEAFF. CDR3 nucleotides: TGCAGCGGGAACTTTGACACTGAAGCTTTCTTT.

This clonotype has more than one count but fewer than ten. The rearrangement links TRBV6-1 to TRBJ2-5; 8 bases match TRBD1. The germline CDR1 and CDR2 sequences are MNHNS and SASEGT. The CDR3 sequence is 14 residues long. J lost 5 bases, V lost 8 bases, and 10 bases had no gene match. For the CDR3, the DNA is TGTGCCAGCCGATCCGGACAGGGACGGGAGACCCAGTACTTC. Residues: CASRSGQGRETQYF.

This sequence joins TRBV7-9 and TRBJ2-5; no reliable D call. V was shortened by 7 bases and J by 0 bases, with 9 bases between the two germline ends. The CDR3 totals 13 residues. Germline CDR1 is SEHNR and CDR2 is FQNEAQ (reference sequence). In DNA, the CDR3 is TGTGCCAGCACATCCCAAAACCAAGAGACCCAGTACTTC. Its translation is CASTSQNQETQYF.

A few counts support this clonotype. The chain combines TRBV4-1 with TRBJ1-5; D is uncertain. CDR1 MGHRA and CDR2 YSYEKL come from the germline V gene. The V end lost 3 bases, the J end lost 7 bases, and 13 bases lay between the germline ends. The CDR3 sequence is 14 residues long. CDR3 DNA: TGCGCCAGCAGCCAGGAAGGCCTCGAACAGCCCCAGCATTTT. This codes for CASSQEGLEQPQHF.

In this sample, this clonotype turned up a few times. The chain employs TRBV12-3 or TRBV12-4 and TRBJ2-1; D might be TRBD1 (5 bases). V lost 4 bases to trimming and J lost 8 bases, with 12 bases between them. There are 13 residues in the CDR3. This CDR3 is CASSSGHFDEQFF. CDR3 nucleotides: TGTGCCAGCAGTTCAGGGCATTTCGATGAGCAGTTCTTC.

In this sample, this clonotype turned up a few times. The chain employs TRBV20-1 and TRBJ2-1; 7 bases are a match to TRBD2. This CDR3 spans 17 amino acids. With V trimmed by 0 bases and J by 0 bases, 8 bases remained unmatched. Germline-derived CDR1 and CDR2 are DFQATT and SNEGSKA (reference sequence). The CDR3 DNA reads TGCAGTGCTAGAGATCGGAGCGGGAAGAGCTCCTACAATGAGCAGTTCTTC. This gives the protein CSARDRSGKSSYNEQFF.

This chain connects TRBV7-9 to TRBJ1-5, with TRBD1 identical over 10 bases. Germline loops: CDR1 SEHNR, CDR2 FQNEAQ (reference sequence). CDR3 length: 16 residues. The V segment lost 1 base and the J segment 2 bases; nucleotides outside the gene matches: 2. The CDR3 loop is CASSLGGTGGNQPQHF. DNA for the CDR3: TGTGCCAGCAGCTTAGGGGGGACAGGGGGCAATCAGCCCCAGCATTTT.

The chain carries TRBV5-1 and TRBJ2-7; D possibly corresponds to TRBD1 (6 bases). Germline V gene data show CDR1 as SGHRS and CDR2 as YFSETQ. The CDR3 spans 16 residues. The V end was cut by 1 base, the J end by 2 bases, with 16 bases between. CDR3 DNA: TGCGCCAGCAGCTTGCTACAGGGAGCGACCCCCTACGAGCAGTACTTC. It codes for CASSLLQGATPYEQYF.

The V call is TRBV11-2, the J call TRBJ1-1, with 7 bases matching TRBD1. Germline CDR1 SGHAT, CDR2 FQNNGV. The CDR3 consists of 15 residues. Trimming at V came to 5 bases and at J to 1 base, leaving 7 bases not matched to a gene. The DNA of the CDR3 is TGTGCCAGCAGCACCCGGGACAGCAGGAACACTGAAGCTTTCTTT. Translating it yields CASSTRDSRNTEAFF.

This clonotype came up a few times. CDR3 nucleotides: TGTGCCAGCAGCCAAGATCCGGATACGCAGTATTTT. Its protein is CASSQDPDTQYF. The chain has TRBV3-1 and TRBJ2-3, with D hard to call. Germline loops: CDR1 LGHDT, CDR2 YNNKEL (reference sequence). V dropped 0 bases and J dropped 6 bases, with 4 bases sitting between them. The length of the CDR3 is 12 residues.

This chain links TRBV7-9 with TRBJ2-3, with TRBD2 as a possible D gene (6 bases). CDR1 is SEHNR, CDR2 FQNEAQ, per germline (reference sequence). Trimming took 3 bases from V and 1 from J, leaving 11 bases between them. CDR3 length: 15 amino acids. The CDR3 reads CASSLWDSGTDTQYF. CDR3 in DNA: TGTGCCAGCAGCTTGTGGGACTCTGGCACAGATACGCAGTATTTT.

The sample holds one count of this clonotype. The J gene is TRBJ1-5, the V gene TRBV12-3 or TRBV12-4; D unresolved. Deletions cut 4 bases from V and 1 base from J, with 11 bases between. The CDR3 spans 15 residues. Written as DNA, the CDR3 is TGTGCCAGCAGTTCCATATGGGAGAGCAATCAGCCCCAGCATTTT. It specifies CASSSIWESNQPQHF.

CDR3 protein: CASSQVSGQNNQPQHF. The DNA for the CDR3 is TGCGCCAGCAGCCAAGTCTCGGGACAGAACAATCAGCCCCAGCATTTT. This sequence joins TRBV4-1 and TRBJ1-5; the match to TRBD1 covers 7 bases. Germline CDR1 is MGHRA and CDR2 is YSYEKL. CDR3 length: 16 residues. J was trimmed by 3 bases and V by 1 base; bases with no gene match: 6.

V usage is TRBV12-2 and J usage is TRBJ2-7; no DNA check was done on the table's D call, TRBD2. TRBV12-2 is tagged as a pseudogene. CDR3 length: 16 amino acids. The CDR3 nucleotides are TGTGCAAGTCGCCTTGCTTCGGGGCCCAGCTCCTACGAGCAGTACTTC. This encodes CASRLASGPSSYEQYF.